Listed here are 13 T cell receptor beta chains from one sample, sequenced in a study of blood T cells in healthy people across ages. With a J-beta primer mix and a sample-barcoded 5' primer, a second PCR ran about 7 to 12 cycles. TCRdb re-called the 5' RACE reads through MiXCR, storing one row per CDR3 protein. Here the sample spans hundreds of thousands of distinct CDR3 sequences, roughly 58% being singletons. Source material: blood. The receptors here all came from a man aged 55 to 70 in good health.

The count of this clonotype is one. The chain carries TRBV5-3 and TRBJ2-3, with 11 bases lining up with TRBD2. Being an ORF, TRBV5-3 has a function that is uncertain. With V trimmed by 5 bases and J by 8 bases, 7 bases remained unmatched. The CDR3 totals 14 residues. Here the CDR3 DNA reads TGTGCCAGAAGACTAGCGGGGGTTCTACCTACGCAGTATTTT. Residues: CARRLAGVLPTQYF.

The chain has TRBV4-2 and TRBJ2-2; 7 bases line up with TRBD1. The CDR3 consists of 15 residues. Germline CDR1 is LGHNA and CDR2 is YNFKEQ. V lost 1 base to trimming and J lost 6 bases; unmatched junction nucleotides: 5. The CDR3 DNA sequence: TGTGCCAGCAGCCAAGCGGGACAGTTTTCCGGGGAGCTGTTTTTT. This translates into CASSQAGQFSGELFF.

J is TRBJ1-1 and V is TRBV27; D call uncertain. Germline V CDR1 and CDR2: MNHEY, SMNVEV (reference sequence). Trimming removed 5 bases at V and 0 bases at J, with 7 bases between. The CDR3 covers 13 residues. The CDR3 sequence is CASSIRMNTEAFF. The CDR3 DNA follows: TGTGCCAGCAGTATCCGGATGAACACTGAAGCTTTCTTT.

Of note for this clonotype: A much larger clone is a single base away; this may be a read error. The chain has TRBV4-2 and TRBJ2-7, with TRBD2 matching 9 bases. Trimming cost V 4 bases and J 6 bases; bases outside gene matches: 7. The CDR3 has 14 amino acids. Germline CDR1 is LGHNA and CDR2 is YNFKEQ. The CDR3 DNA sequence: TGTGCCAGCAGCCCGAGCGGGGGGCCCTGCGAGCAGTACTTC. Its protein is CASSPSGGPCEQYF.

The genes are TRBV6-6 and TRBJ2-7; 7 nucleotides align to TRBD1. The V gene's germline CDR1 is MNHNY and CDR2 SVGAGI (reference sequence). This CDR3 has 15 amino acids. Unmatched junction bases numbered 4, after V lost 0 bases and J lost 2 bases. The CDR3 DNA reads TGTGCCAGCAGTTACTCCGGGACAGACCCCTACGAGCAGTACTTC. Translation: CASSYSGTDPYEQYF.

CDR3 nucleotide sequence: TGTGCCATCAGTGTACAGGGGGCCACAGATACGCAGTATTTT. Translated, it gives CAISVQGATDTQYF. The genes are TRBV10-3 and TRBJ2-3; 9 bases are shared with TRBD1. V was pared by 4 bases and J by 2 bases, with 1 base of the junction left unmatched. The germline CDR1 and CDR2 sequences are ENHRY and SYGVKD. This CDR3 region has 14 residues.

The DNA of the CDR3 is TGTGCCAGCAGCTCCCGACAGGGGCCTAATGAAAAACTGTTTTTT. Protein: CASSSRQGPNEKLFF. The chain is built from TRBV7-9 and TRBJ1-4, with TRBD1 identical over 8 bases. CDR1 and CDR2 (germline): SEHNR, FQNEAQ (reference sequence). V trimming: 4 bases; J trimming: 3 bases; junction bases outside the gene matches: 4. This CDR3 is 15 amino acids long.

This clonotype was detected only a few times. The V gene is TRBV4-1, the J gene TRBJ2-4; D is possibly TRBD1 or TRBD2 (6 bases each). The V end was cut by 0 bases, the J end by 13 bases, with 13 bases between. The length of the CDR3 is 13 residues. Germline V gene data show CDR1 as MGHRA and CDR2 as YSYEKL. CDR3 amino acids: CASSQDGGGPQYF. The DNA of the CDR3 is TGCGCCAGCAGCCAAGATGGAGGGGGTCCCCAGTACTTC.

This clonotype was observed a handful of times. The V and J genes are TRBV2 and TRBJ2-7; D possibly corresponds to TRBD2 (5 bases). Trimming took off 4 bases at V and 6 bases at J, with 10 bases between the two ends. The CDR3 contains 12 residues. Germline V lookup: CDR1 SNHLY, CDR2 FYNNEI. CDR3 DNA: TGTGCCAGCAGTGTCGGGGTTCGCGAGCAGTACTTC. It encodes CASSVGVREQYF.

This chain links TRBV27 with TRBJ2-2, with D tentatively TRBD2 (6 bases). Trimming cost V 3 bases and J 7 bases, with 18 bases left between them. The germline gives CDR1 MNHEY, CDR2 SMNVEV (reference sequence). The CDR3 is made up of 16 amino acids. CDR3 region: CASSLSGGESGGELFF. In DNA, the CDR3 is TGTGCCAGCAGTTTGAGCGGCGGGGAAAGTGGCGGGGAGCTGTTTTTT.

The rearrangement joins TRBV28 to TRBJ2-7; 7 bases are a match to TRBD1. The trim removed 6 bases at V and 2 bases at J, leaving 4 bases unmatched. CDR1 is MDHEN, CDR2 SYDVKM, per germline. The CDR3 length is 13 residues. CDR3 nucleotides: TGTGCCAGCAGGTCCGGGACAGCCTACGAGCAGTACTTC. Its translation is CASRSGTAYEQYF. The variable domain in full, completed from reference TRBV28 and TRBJ2-7, reads DVKVTQSSRYLVKRTGEKVFLECVQDMDHENMFWYRQDPGLGLRLIYFSYDVKMKEKGDIPEGYSVSREKKERFSLILESASTNQTSMYLCASRSGTAYEQYFGPGTRLTVT.

This clonotype was found once. This rearrangement joins TRBV4-2 to TRBJ2-1, with 8 bases fitting TRBD1. Trimming at V came to 4 bases and at J to 4 bases, leaving 9 bases not matched to a gene. The CDR3 runs 16 residues. The germline V gene has CDR1 LGHNA and CDR2 YNFKEQ. The CDR3 DNA reads TGTGCCAGCAGCCCGATGGACAGGGAGAGGTACAATGAGCAGTTCTTC. This sequence encodes CASSPMDRERYNEQFF.

The rearrangement uses TRBV20-1 and TRBJ1-4, with 8 bases matching TRBD1. Germline assignment: CDR1 DFQATT and CDR2 SNEGSKA (reference sequence). V shed 7 bases, J shed 8 bases, and the junction held 9 bases outside the gene matches. The CDR3 loop spans 13 amino acids. CDR3 sequence: CSGTGGGGEKLFF. The DNA for the CDR3 is TGCAGTGGAACAGGGGGTGGCGGCGAAAAACTGTTTTTT.